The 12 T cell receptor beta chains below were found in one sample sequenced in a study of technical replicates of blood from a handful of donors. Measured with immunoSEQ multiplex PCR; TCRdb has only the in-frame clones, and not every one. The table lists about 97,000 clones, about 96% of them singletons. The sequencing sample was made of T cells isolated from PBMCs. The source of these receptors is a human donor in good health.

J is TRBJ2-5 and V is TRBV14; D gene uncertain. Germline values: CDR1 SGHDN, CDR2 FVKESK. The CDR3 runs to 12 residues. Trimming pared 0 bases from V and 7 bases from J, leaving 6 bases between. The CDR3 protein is CASSQDRVTQYF. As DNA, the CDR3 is TGTGCCAGCAGCCAAGATCGAGTGACCCAGTACTTC.

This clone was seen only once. This CDR3 is CASSLGRTGGTDTQYF. The CDR3 region has the DNA TGCGCCAGCAGCTTGGGGAGGACAGGGGGGACAGATACGCAGTATTTT. V gene TRBV5-1 combines with J gene TRBJ2-3; 10 nucleotides align to TRBD1. CDR1 and CDR2 (germline): SGHRS, YFSETQ. The junction had 4 bases not matched to a gene; V was cut back by 0 bases and J by 3 bases. There are 16 residues in the CDR3.

CDR3 sequence reads: CASSPQGNQETQYF. In nucleotides, the CDR3 is TGTGCCAGCAGCCCACAGGGGAATCAAGAGACCCAGTACTTC. The chain carries TRBV27 and TRBJ2-5; TRBD1 matches at 7 bases. CDR3 size: 14 residues. Germline loops: CDR1 MNHEY, CDR2 SMNVEV (reference sequence). The trim removed 6 bases at V and 2 bases at J, leaving 6 bases unmatched.

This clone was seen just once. The CDR3 nucleotides read TGTGCCAGCAGTCGGGGACAGGATTCTTCCGAGCAGTACTTC. This sequence encodes CASSRGQDSSEQYF. V and J are TRBV6-6 and TRBJ2-7, with TRBD1 matching 8 bases. Germline-derived CDR1 and CDR2 are MNHNY and SVGAGI (reference sequence). The V gene end was trimmed by 5 bases and the J gene end by 6 bases; junction bases not matched to a gene: 9. The CDR3 loop spans 14 amino acids.

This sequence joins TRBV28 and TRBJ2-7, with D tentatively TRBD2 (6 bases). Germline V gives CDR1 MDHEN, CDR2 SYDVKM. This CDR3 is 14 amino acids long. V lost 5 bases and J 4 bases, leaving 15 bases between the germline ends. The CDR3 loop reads CASSLRDSRYEQYF. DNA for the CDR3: TGTGCCAGCAGTCTACGGGACTCCAGATACGAGCAGTACTTC.

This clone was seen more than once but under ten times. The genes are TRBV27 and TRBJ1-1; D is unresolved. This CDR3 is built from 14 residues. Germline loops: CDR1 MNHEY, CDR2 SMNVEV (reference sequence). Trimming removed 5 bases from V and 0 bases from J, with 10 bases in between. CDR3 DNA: TGTGCCAGCAGTCCTTTCATAGTGAACACTGAAGCTTTCTTT. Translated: CASSPFIVNTEAFF.

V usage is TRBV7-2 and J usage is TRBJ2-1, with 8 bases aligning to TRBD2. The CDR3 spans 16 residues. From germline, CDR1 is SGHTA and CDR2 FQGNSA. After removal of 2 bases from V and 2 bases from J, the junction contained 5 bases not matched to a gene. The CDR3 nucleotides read TGTGCCAGCAGCTTATCGGGAGGGTATGCCTACAATGAGCAGTTCTTC. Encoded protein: CASSLSGGYAYNEQFF.

The CDR3 sequence is CASSQSPYNEQFF. Here the CDR3 DNA reads TGCGCCAGCAGCCAATCCCCTTACAATGAGCAGTTCTTC. V gene TRBV4-1 combines with J gene TRBJ2-1, with no clear D. The CDR3 runs to 13 residues. Germline-derived CDR1 and CDR2 are MGHRA and YSYEKL. Trimming pared 2 bases from V and 4 bases from J, leaving 6 bases between.

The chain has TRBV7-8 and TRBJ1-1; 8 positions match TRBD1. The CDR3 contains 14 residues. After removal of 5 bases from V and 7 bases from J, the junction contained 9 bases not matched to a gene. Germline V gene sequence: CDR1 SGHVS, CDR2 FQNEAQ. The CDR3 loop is CASSGAGTGVEAFF. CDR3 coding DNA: TGTGCCAGCAGCGGAGCCGGGACAGGAGTTGAAGCTTTCTTT.

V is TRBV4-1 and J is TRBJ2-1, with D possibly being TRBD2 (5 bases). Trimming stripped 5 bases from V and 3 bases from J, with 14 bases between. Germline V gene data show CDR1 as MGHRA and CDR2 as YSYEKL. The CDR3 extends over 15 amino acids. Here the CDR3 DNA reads TGCGCCAGCAGCATACTAGTAGGGCTCTACAATGAGCAGTTCTTC. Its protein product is CASSILVGLYNEQFF.

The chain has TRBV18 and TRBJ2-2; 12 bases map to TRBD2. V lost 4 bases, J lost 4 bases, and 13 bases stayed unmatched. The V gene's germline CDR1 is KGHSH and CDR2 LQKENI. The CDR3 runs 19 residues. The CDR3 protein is CASSLYVVTSGSTTGELFF. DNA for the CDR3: TGTGCCAGCTCACTTTATGTTGTGACTAGCGGGAGTACCACCGGGGAGCTGTTTTTT.

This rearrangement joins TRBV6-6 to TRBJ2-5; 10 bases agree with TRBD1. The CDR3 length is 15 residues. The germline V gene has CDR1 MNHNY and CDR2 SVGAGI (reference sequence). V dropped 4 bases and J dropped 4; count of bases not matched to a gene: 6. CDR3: CASSLNRDRGETQYF. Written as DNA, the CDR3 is TGTGCCAGCAGTTTGAACCGGGACAGGGGAGAGACCCAGTACTTC.